These T cell receptor beta chains were read from a single sample in a study of Ad26.COV2.S vaccination and SARS-CoV-2 variants. Only in-frame clones appear in the TCRdb table, and some are missing; sequencing was by immunoSEQ multiplex PCR. Of roughly 150,000 clones listed, roughly 88% are singletons. The specimen comprised peripheral blood, sampled after recovery from COVID-19. All receptors come from a human donor who had recovered from COVID-19. Both conserved end residues are part of each CDR3. The D gene is left open where the match is weak. Size is stated for part of the rows, as once, few or many counts, or as a class when the clone is expanded.

D gene: NA; J gene: TRBJ1-1; clone size: NA; V gene: TRBV5-6; CDR3 protein: CASSSRENTEAFF; CDR3 DNA: TGTGCCAGCAGCTCCAGAGAGAACACTGAAGCTTTCTTT
D gene: TRBD1; J gene: TRBJ2-1; clone size: NA; V gene: TRBV5-1; CDR3 protein: CASKHRQGLYNEQFF; CDR3 DNA: TGCGCCAGCAAACACCGACAGGGGTTATACAATGAGCAGTTCTTC
D gene: TRBD2; J gene: TRBJ2-3; clone size: NA; V gene: TRBV7-2; CDR3 protein: CASSERASGTDTQYF; CDR3 DNA: TGTGCCAGCAGCGAAAGGGCTAGCGGAACAGATACGCAGTATTTT
D gene: TRBD2; J gene: TRBJ2-7; clone size: NA; V gene: TRBV9; CDR3 protein: CASNRGGDGGEQYF; CDR3 DNA: TGTGCCAGCAATCGGGGGGGCGATGGTGGCGAGCAGTACTTC
D gene: NA; J gene: TRBJ2-1; clone size: NA; V gene: TRBV30; CDR3 protein: CAWSSRGGEQFF; CDR3 DNA: TGTGCCTGGAGTAGCCGTGGAGGTGAGCAGTTCTTC
D gene: TRBD1; J gene: TRBJ2-1; clone size: NA; V gene: TRBV7-6; CDR3 protein: CASSSGQATYNEQFF; CDR3 DNA: TGTGCCAGCAGTTCGGGACAGGCAACGTACAATGAGCAGTTCTTC
D gene: NA; J gene: TRBJ1-1; clone size: NA; V gene: TRBV7-9; CDR3 protein: CASSLGSTEAFF; CDR3 DNA: TGTGCCAGCAGCTTAGGGAGCACTGAAGCTTTCTTT
D gene: NA; J gene: TRBJ2-3; clone size: NA; V gene: TRBV20-1; CDR3 protein: CSAPQGDTQYF; CDR3 DNA: TGCAGTGCTCCGCAGGGGGATACGCAGTATTTT
D gene: NA; J gene: TRBJ2-1; clone size: NA; V gene: TRBV6-6; CDR3 protein: CASSYSSVLGSNEQFF; CDR3 DNA: TGTGCCAGCAGTTACTCGAGCGTGTTAGGGTCCAATGAGCAGTTCTTC
D gene: NA; J gene: TRBJ2-2; clone size: NA; V gene: TRBV12-1; CDR3 protein: CASIPPDRGGTGELFF; CDR3 DNA: TGTGCCAGCATCCCCCCGGACAGGGGAGGCACCGGGGAGCTGTTTTTT
D gene: NA; J gene: TRBJ2-5; clone size: once; V gene: TRBV7-2; CDR3 protein: CASSYSTQETQYF; CDR3 DNA: TGTGCCAGCAGCTACAGCACCCAAGAGACCCAGTACTTC
D gene: NA; J gene: TRBJ1-5; clone size: once; V gene: TRBV12-3/TRBV12-4; CDR3 protein: CASSLESHQPQHF; CDR3 DNA: TGTGCCAGCAGTTTAGAGTCCCATCAGCCCCAGCATTTT